Given below is one TCR beta chain in context. This specimen comes from a study of blood T cell repertoires in COVID-19. Study in general: The samples span acute and convalescent COVID-19 from the United States, Italy and Spain.

Original data processing: Counts of nucleated cells, estimated from reference gene primer amplification, were obtained. Profiled with immunoSEQ multiplex PCR; TCRdb holds only in-frame clones, not every one. Clone size and V and J calls were adopted from that table, with D and trimming inferred from the DNA. The profile covers approximately 180,000 clones, with around nine tenths appearing a single time and around an eighth taken by the ten largest. There are 16 residues in the CDR3. The V end lost 5 bases, the J end lost 8 bases, and 19 bases lay between the germline ends. Germline V gives CDR1 MDHEN, CDR2 SYDVKM.

The J gene is TRBJ1-6, the V gene TRBV28, with D perhaps TRBD1 (6 bases). Input material: peripheral blood. The clonotype originates from a woman in her 70s with COVID-19, enrolled during active disease. CDR3 loop: CASSPRLGQRDSPLHF. Here the CDR3 DNA reads TGTGCCAGCAGTCCCCGTTTAGGACAGCGCGATTCACCCCTCCACTTT. Together with reference TRBV28 and TRBJ1-6, the CDR3 gives the full variable domain: DVKVTQSSRYLVKRTGEKVFLECVQDMDHENMFWYRQDPGLGLRLIYFSYDVKMKEKGDIPEGYSVSREKKERFSLILESASTNQTSMYLCASSPRLGQRDSPLHFGNGTRLTVT.